This T cell receptor beta chain was captured by sequencing in a study of blood T cells in healthy people across ages. The V and J ends lost 5 bases and 3 bases respectively, with 10 bases between them. The CDR3 has 12 amino acids. From germline, CDR1 is SQVTM and CDR2 ANQGSEA. Primed by a sample-barcoded 5' primer and a J-beta primer mix, a second PCR proceeded for 7 to 11 cycles. TCRdb used MiXCR to reprocess the 5' RACE reads, holding one entry per CDR3 protein. The sample shows about 800,000 distinct CDR3 sequences, 25% of them seen only once. Another study also made use of these data, one on T cells of mothers and their children. As reported in that work: Reads obtained per mother exceeded 9.5 million TCR beta CDR3 reads, with several million obtained per child.

J is TRBJ2-5 and V is TRBV29-1; D is undetermined. The specimen sequenced was blood. The sequence derives from a boy between 5 and 17 years old in good health. The CDR3 DNA sequence: TGCAGCGTTTGGGGTGGAGAAGAGACCCAGTACTTC. As protein: CSVWGGEETQYF.